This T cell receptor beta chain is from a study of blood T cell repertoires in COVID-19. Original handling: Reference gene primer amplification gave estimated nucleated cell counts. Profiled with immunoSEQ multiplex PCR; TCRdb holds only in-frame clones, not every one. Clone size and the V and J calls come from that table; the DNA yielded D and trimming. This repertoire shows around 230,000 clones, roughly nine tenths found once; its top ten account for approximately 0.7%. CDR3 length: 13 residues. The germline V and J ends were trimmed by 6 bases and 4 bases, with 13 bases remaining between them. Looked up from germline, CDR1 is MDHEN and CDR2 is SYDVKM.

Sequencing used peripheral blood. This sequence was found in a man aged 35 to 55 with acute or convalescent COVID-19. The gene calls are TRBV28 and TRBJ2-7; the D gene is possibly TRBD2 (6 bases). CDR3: CASSQWGDYEQYF. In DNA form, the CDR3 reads TGTGCCAGCAGCCAATGGGGGGATTACGAGCAGTACTTC.